Shown below are 31 T cell receptor beta chains from a single sample sequenced in a study of blood T cell repertoires in COVID-19. Some clones are missing from TCRdb's copy, which holds only in-frame ones; the method was immunoSEQ multiplex PCR. The table has 39,000 or so clones, around 83% seen once. Specimen: peripheral blood. The source is an elderly woman with active or convalescent COVID-19.

The chain combines TRBV30 with TRBJ1-1; perhaps TRBD1 as D (5 bases). CDR3 size: 13 residues. Germline-derived CDR1 and CDR2 are GTSNPN and SVGIG (reference sequence). Trimming took 0 bases from V and 4 from J, leaving 9 bases between them. CDR3 residues: CAWSVGTSTEAFF. CDR3 DNA: TGTGCCTGGAGTGTAGGGACTAGCACTGAAGCTTTCTTT.

The V call is TRBV5-1, the J call TRBJ2-3; 13 nucleotides agree with TRBD2. CDR1 SGHRS and CDR2 YFSETQ come from the germline V gene. The CDR3 extends over 17 amino acids. V lost 4 bases and J lost 5; bases outside the gene matches: 10. This CDR3 reads CASSPGEGTSGIDTQYF. CDR3 nucleotide sequence: TGCGCCAGCAGCCCGGGCGAAGGGACTAGCGGGATAGATACGCAGTATTTT.

The chain employs TRBV7-3 and TRBJ1-1; D unclear. CDR1 and CDR2 from the germline V gene are SGHTA and FQGTGA. CDR3 length: 13 amino acids. V shed 5 bases and J shed 1 base, with 8 bases lying between them. CDR3 DNA sequence: TGTGCCAGCAGCACACAGAAGAACACTGAAGCTTTCTTT. Translation: CASSTQKNTEAFF. Filled out from reference TRBV7-3 and TRBJ1-1, the complete variable domain reads GAGVSQTPSNKVTEKGKYVELRCDPISGHTALYWYRQSLGQGPEFLIYFQGTGAADDSGLPNDRFFAVRPEGSVSTLKIQRTERGDSAVYLCASSTQKNTEAFFGQGTRLTVV.

The chain is built from TRBV29-1 and TRBJ1-4; the D gene is possibly TRBD1 (6 bases). The germline CDR1 and CDR2 sequences are SQVTM and ANQGSEA. This CDR3 is built from 13 residues. Trimming removed 6 bases from V and 7 bases from J, with 15 bases in between. The CDR3 here is CSVRRGGGEKLFF. The CDR3 nucleotides read TGCAGCGTGAGGCGGGGAGGGGGTGAAAAACTGTTTTTT.

The chain combines TRBV2 with TRBJ1-1; D gene unclear. The CDR3 spans 13 residues. CDR1 and CDR2 (germline): SNHLY, FYNNEI. Trimming took 3 bases from V and 3 from J, leaving 8 bases between them. CDR3: CASSDNRDTEAFF. CDR3 in DNA: TGTGCCAGCAGTGATAACCGGGACACTGAAGCTTTCTTT.

The chain recombines TRBV28 with TRBJ2-3; TRBD2 is a possible D gene (5 bases). The CDR3 is 17 amino acids. Germline assignment: CDR1 MDHEN and CDR2 SYDVKM. V lost 5 bases and J lost 7, with 25 bases in between. The chain's CDR3 is CASSPINSLAAPHTQYF. CDR3 bases: TGTGCCAGCAGTCCCATCAATAGTCTAGCCGCCCCTCATACGCAGTATTTT.

The CDR3 loop is CASRRDRGDLSGNTIYF. In nucleotides, the CDR3 is TGTGCCAGCAGACGAGACAGGGGAGACCTCTCTGGAAACACCATATATTTT. This chain joins TRBV7-8 and TRBJ1-3; TRBD1 aligns across 8 bases. This CDR3 has 17 amino acids. Germline V gene sequence: CDR1 SGHVS, CDR2 FQNEAQ. V shed 6 bases, J shed 0 bases, and the junction held 10 bases outside the gene matches.

This chain connects TRBV7-9 to TRBJ1-1, with D maybe TRBD1 (5 bases). Germline CDR1 and CDR2: SEHNR and FQNEAQ (reference sequence). This CDR3 spans 15 amino acids. The V gene lost 8 bases and the J gene lost 1 base, with 17 bases spanning the gap. This CDR3 is CASGRSGIPNTEAFF. The CDR3 DNA is TGTGCCAGCGGAAGATCAGGGATCCCGAACACTGAAGCTTTCTTT.

In its sample, this clone was seen once. This chain connects TRBV28 to TRBJ1-1; 7 nucleotides align to TRBD1. The CDR3 extends over 15 amino acids. Losses at the gene ends were 7 bases for V and 1 base for J; bases not matched to a gene: 9. Germline loops: CDR1 MDHEN, CDR2 SYDVKM. The CDR3 loop reads CASNPGQLANTEAFF. The CDR3 region has the DNA TGTGCCAGCAATCCGGGACAGCTAGCGAACACTGAAGCTTTCTTT.

This clone was counted a few times. The V and J genes are TRBV19 and TRBJ2-3; perhaps TRBD1 as D (5 bases). Per germline, CDR1 LNHDA and CDR2 SQIVND (reference sequence). The CDR3 totals 14 residues. The V end lost 8 bases, the J end lost 1 base, and 13 bases lay between the germline ends. The CDR3 coding sequence is TGTGCCAGTGGCGACAGTTGGGGCACAGATACGCAGTATTTT. Encoded protein: CASGDSWGTDTQYF.

This clone was picked up one time. V and J are TRBV6-5 and TRBJ1-5; D is perhaps TRBD1 (6 bases). V was shortened by 8 bases and J by 3 bases, with 17 bases between the two germline ends. The CDR3 is 15 amino acids. CDR1 is MNHEY, CDR2 SVGAGI, per germline. The CDR3 loop is CASSGQTSPNQPQHF. CDR3 bases: TGTGCCAGCTCCGGACAGACCAGCCCCAATCAGCCCCAGCATTTT.

This clone was recorded only once. The chain recombines TRBV9 with TRBJ2-7, with D possibly matching TRBD1 (5 bases). Germline CDR1 SGDLS, CDR2 YYNGEE. V was trimmed by 1 base and J by 0 bases, leaving 11 bases between them. The CDR3 spans 15 residues. The CDR3 spells CASSVQGSFSYEQYF. Here the CDR3 DNA reads TGTGCCAGCAGCGTACAGGGTAGTTTCTCCTACGAGCAGTACTTC.

V is TRBV4-2 and J is TRBJ2-7; D perhaps matches TRBD2 (6 bases). The CDR3 is 16 residues long. From germline, CDR1 is LGHNA and CDR2 YNFKEQ. Trimming cost V 1 base and J 4 bases, with 17 bases left between them. CDR3: CASSQGVLDGSYEQYF. CDR3 in DNA: TGTGCCAGCAGCCAAGGGGTTCTTGACGGGAGTTACGAGCAGTACTTC.

This clone has a single count. The chain links TRBV7-6 to TRBJ1-2; 12 nucleotides match TRBD1. CDR3 length: 14 amino acids. J gave up 6 bases and V 7 bases, and 6 bases lay outside the gene matches. Germline values: CDR1 SGHVS, CDR2 FNYEAQ. The CDR3 sequence: CASNPGQGAHGYTF. The CDR3 DNA sequence: TGTGCCAGCAACCCGGGACAGGGGGCGCATGGCTACACCTTC. The variable domain in full, completed from reference TRBV7-6 and TRBJ1-2, reads GAGVSQSPRYKVTKRGQDVALRCDPISGHVSLYWYRQALGQGPEFLTYFNYEAQQDKSGLPNDRFSAERPEGSISTLTIQRTEQRDSAMYRCASNPGQGAHGYTFGSGTRLTVV.

This chain connects TRBV19 to TRBJ2-1; possible D gene TRBD2, 6 bases. The V end lost 4 bases, the J end lost 5 bases, and 21 bases lay between the germline ends. Germline V gene data show CDR1 as LNHDA and CDR2 as SQIVND (reference sequence). This CDR3 region has 17 residues. In DNA, the CDR3 is TGTGCCAGTAGTAGGGGACGGACTACTAACTCTAACAATGAGCAGTTCTTC. Residues: CASSRGRTTNSNNEQFF. Full variable domain (remainder filled in from reference TRBV19 and TRBJ2-1): DGGITQSPKYLFRKEGQNVTLSCEQNLNHDAMYWYRQDPGQGLRLIYYSQIVNDFQKGDIAEGYSVSREKKESFPLTVTSAQKNPTAFYLCASSRGRTTNSNNEQFFGPGTRLTVL.

V usage is TRBV2 and J usage is TRBJ1-2; no clear D gene. The V end was cut by 4 bases, the J end by 5 bases, with 5 bases between. The CDR3 is made up of 11 amino acids. CDR1 and CDR2 from the germline V gene are SNHLY and FYNNEI. This CDR3 reads CASSAVYGYTF. The CDR3 DNA reads TGTGCCAGCAGTGCCGTGTATGGCTACACCTTC.

The chain employs TRBV4-1 and TRBJ2-7; D uncertain. This CDR3 has 14 residues. In germline, CDR1 is MGHRA, CDR2 YSYEKL. V gave up 0 bases and J gave up 2 bases, with 8 bases separating them. CDR3 protein: CASSQEQLAYEQYF. In DNA form, the CDR3 reads TGCGCCAGCAGCCAAGAGCAGCTAGCCTACGAGCAGTACTTC.

The rearrangement links TRBV5-1 to TRBJ1-2; the match to TRBD1 covers 8 bases. In germline, CDR1 is SGHRS, CDR2 YFSETQ. The V and J ends lost 3 bases and 6 bases, in that order; junction bases with no gene match: 13. This CDR3 is 16 amino acids long. The CDR3 loop is CASSWGNGQGGDGYTF. DNA of the CDR3: TGCGCCAGCAGCTGGGGGAACGGACAGGGAGGTGATGGCTACACCTTC. The variable domain in full, with the rest retrieved from reference TRBV5-1 and TRBJ1-2, is KAGVTQTPRYLIKTRGQQVTLSCSPISGHRSVSWYQQTPGQGLQFLFEYFSETQRNKGNFPGRFSGRQFSNSRSEMNVSTLELGDSALYLCASSWGNGQGGDGYTFGSGTRLTVV.

The chain has TRBV6-4 and TRBJ1-2, with 9 bases that match TRBD1. The CDR3 contains 15 residues. Losses at the gene ends were 6 bases for V and 6 bases for J; bases not matched to a gene: 11. Per the germline V gene, CDR1 is MRHNA and CDR2 is SNTAGT. In nucleotides, the CDR3 is TGTGCCAGCAGGACTGATCACAGGGGGCGGGATGGCTACACCTTC. Translation gives CASRTDHRGRDGYTF.

The chain uses TRBV7-2 and TRBJ2-1; 10 nucleotides align to TRBD2. V was pared by 2 bases and J by 10 bases, with 17 bases of the junction left unmatched. CDR1 is SGHTA and CDR2 is FQGNSA in the germline V gene. The CDR3 has 18 residues. The CDR3 nucleotides are TGTGCCAGCAGCTTAAGGGTACAGGGAGGGCTAGCGGGAGTGGAGCAGTTCTTC. Protein sequence: CASSLRVQGGLAGVEQFF.

The V gene is TRBV25-1, the J gene TRBJ2-3; a weak D match, TRBD2 (6 bases). The germline V and J ends were trimmed by 4 bases and 5 bases, with 19 bases remaining between them. Looked up from germline, CDR1 is MGHDK and CDR2 is SYGVNS. This CDR3 comprises 16 residues. The CDR3 coding sequence is TGTGCCAGCAGTGTCGAGGGGACTCTGGAGGGAGATACGCAGTATTTT. As protein: CASSVEGTLEGDTQYF.

The chain carries TRBV5-1 and TRBJ2-7; unclear D gene. Germline CDR1 SGHRS, CDR2 YFSETQ. CDR3 size: 13 residues. V was shortened by 2 bases and J by 6 bases, with 12 bases between the two germline ends. CDR3 amino acids: CASSFSRSGEQYF. The CDR3 bases are TGCGCCAGCAGCTTTTCGAGGTCCGGCGAGCAGTACTTC.

The count of this clone is one. A read error may account for a junction end that differs from germline. The chain's CDR3 is CATSAPRHPQGYF. Here the CDR3 DNA reads TGTGCCACCAGTGCCCCCAGGCATCCTCAGGGATACTTC. The chain links TRBV24-1 to TRBJ1-2; D is perhaps TRBD1 (5 bases). CDR1 and CDR2 from the germline V gene are KGHDR and SFDVKD. The CDR3 has 13 amino acids.

The chain links TRBV6-6 to TRBJ1-5, with D perhaps matching TRBD1 (6 bases). The germline V gene has CDR1 MNHNY and CDR2 SVGAGI (reference sequence). This CDR3 region has 16 residues. Trimming stripped 4 bases from V and 5 bases from J, with 18 bases between. This chain's CDR3 is CASSFLLRGSDQPQHF. CDR3 nucleotide sequence: TGTGCCAGCAGTTTTCTTCTCAGGGGAAGTGATCAGCCCCAGCATTTT.

V usage is TRBV5-4 and J usage is TRBJ2-7; TRBD1 matches at 8 bases. The CDR3 has 14 amino acids. CDR1 is SGHNT and CDR2 is YYREEE in the germline V gene (reference sequence). The V gene end was trimmed by 4 bases and the J gene end by 4 bases; junction bases not matched to a gene: 7. CDR3 DNA: TGTGCCAGCAGCGCCCGACAGGGGAGATACGAGCAGTACTTC. Translated, it gives CASSARQGRYEQYF.

V gene TRBV10-1 combines with J gene TRBJ2-2; D ambiguous. With 3 bases removed from V and 8 bases from J, the gap between germline ends came to 19 bases. Germline V CDR1 and CDR2: WNHNN, SYGVQD (reference sequence). CDR3 length: 16 amino acids. The CDR3 nucleotides read TGCGCCAGCAGTGATGAGGATTCTTTCGCCGGGGGGGAGCTGTTTTTT. Translating gives CASSDEDSFAGGELFF.

This chain joins TRBV11-2 and TRBJ1-1, with 9 bases identical to TRBD1. The CDR3 spans 15 residues. Germline assignment: CDR1 SGHAT and CDR2 FQNNGV. Germline trimming cut 5 bases from V and 0 bases from J; bases unmatched to any gene: 4. CDR3 coding DNA: TGTGCCAGCAGCCCCGGACAGGGGTTGAACACTGAAGCTTTCTTT. Translated: CASSPGQGLNTEAFF.

The chain recombines TRBV5-4 with TRBJ2-1, with D tentatively TRBD1 (6 bases). V gave up 6 bases and J gave up 8 bases, with 15 bases separating them. The CDR3 sequence is 13 residues long. Germline loops: CDR1 SGHNT, CDR2 YYREEE (reference sequence). The CDR3 nucleotides are TGTGCCAGCATCCAATCCGGGACATATGAGCAGTTCTTC. Its translation is CASIQSGTYEQFF.

This clone was seen just once. This chain links TRBV28 with TRBJ2-1; D ambiguous. Trimming cost V 6 bases and J 4 bases, with 4 bases left between them. The CDR3 has 11 residues. The germline gives CDR1 MDHEN, CDR2 SYDVKM. DNA of the CDR3: TGTGCCAGCAGGGCATACAATGAGCAGTTCTTC. It codes for CASRAYNEQFF.

The chain joins TRBV24-1 to TRBJ2-5; 11 bases match TRBD2. Germline CDR1 KGHDR, CDR2 SFDVKD. This CDR3 contains 16 residues. The V segment lost 3 bases and the J segment 5 bases; nucleotides outside the gene matches: 7. The CDR3 DNA sequence: TGTGCCACCAGTGATCCAACTAGCGGGGGTTTGGAGACCCAGTACTTC. This gives the protein CATSDPTSGGLETQYF.

V usage is TRBV9 and J usage is TRBJ2-5; maybe TRBD2 (6 bases). The CDR3 is 15 residues long. CDR1 and CDR2 from the germline V gene are SGDLS and YYNGEE. The V end was cut by 0 bases, the J end by 1 base, with 10 bases between. The CDR3 spells CASSVGLTSQETQYF. CDR3 coding DNA: TGTGCCAGCAGCGTAGGCTTGACTAGCCAAGAGACCCAGTACTTC.